This T cell receptor (beta chain) derives from a study of blood T cell repertoires in COVID-19. Study as a whole: The samples span acute and convalescent COVID-19 from the United States, Italy and Spain.

The CDR3 runs 15 residues. The ends lost 3 bases at V and 0 bases at J; junction bases unmatched: 5. From germline, CDR1 is SEHNR and CDR2 FQNEAQ (reference sequence). This clone was picked up a small number of times. Original data processing: It was from reference gene primer amplification that nucleated cell counts were estimated. TCRdb's table, derived via immunoSEQ multiplex PCR, lists solely in-frame clones and lacks some. V, J and clone size were drawn from that table, and D and trimming were deduced from the DNA. In the table there are 99,000 or so clones, approximately 72% of which are singletons.

The source of this sequence is a woman in her seventies with acute or convalescent COVID-19. This chain joins TRBV7-9 and TRBJ2-7; 7 positions agree with TRBD2. Sequences were obtained from peripheral blood. The CDR3 here is CASSFFGEGSYEQYF. DNA for the CDR3: TGTGCCAGCAGCTTCTTCGGGGAGGGCTCCTACGAGCAGTACTTC.